These 4 T cell receptor beta chains came from one sample sequenced in a study of T cells after yellow fever vaccination. TCRdb ran MiXCR on the 5' RACE reads and lists one entry per CDR3 protein. The top ten clones hold roughly 28% of a sample with 70,000 or so distinct CDR3 sequences, around 7% of them seen once. The sequences come from CD8+ T cells sorted from PBMCs, collected around 10 days after the first yellow fever vaccination. The receptor source for this set is a man in his late teens or twenties who received the YFV17D yellow fever vaccine.

With regard to this clonotype: A junction end diverges from the germline sequence, so it may reflect a read error. The chain is built from TRBV4-2 and TRBJ2-5; TRBD2 matches 7 bases. CDR1 LGHNA and CDR2 YNFKEQ come from the germline V gene. There are 13 residues in the CDR3. In nucleotides, the CDR3 is TGTGCCAGCATCCAAGATGGGAGGGGGACCCAGTACTTC. This translates into CASIQDGRGTQYF.

This clonotype appeared many times. CDR3 bases: TGTGCCAGCAGTTATGGACAGGGTCATCAGCCCCAGCATTTT. This sequence encodes CASSYGQGHQPQHF. This chain connects TRBV6-5 to TRBJ1-5, with 8 bases that match TRBD1. This CDR3 is built from 14 residues. Germline values: CDR1 MNHEY, CDR2 SVGAGI. J was trimmed by 5 bases and V by 3 bases; bases with no gene match: 3.

This clonotype was seen a few times. V usage is TRBV10-2 and J usage is TRBJ2-2; 7 positions match TRBD2. This CDR3 is 13 amino acids long. CDR1 and CDR2 (germline): WSHSY, SAAADI. Trimming took 6 bases from V and 8 from J; bases not matched to a gene: 6. The CDR3 spells CASSPGTNGELFF. The CDR3 DNA is TGCGCCAGCAGCCCCGGGACTAATGGGGAGCTGTTTTTT.

This clonotype showed up many times. This chain links TRBV9 with TRBJ2-1; 8 bases agree with TRBD1. Germline V lookup: CDR1 SGDLS, CDR2 YYNGEE. The CDR3 loop spans 17 amino acids. V lost 0 bases and J lost 0; bases outside the gene matches: 5. The CDR3 protein is CASSVGQGRSSYNEQFF. The CDR3 nucleotides read TGTGCCAGCAGCGTAGGACAGGGGCGAAGCTCCTACAATGAGCAGTTCTTC.